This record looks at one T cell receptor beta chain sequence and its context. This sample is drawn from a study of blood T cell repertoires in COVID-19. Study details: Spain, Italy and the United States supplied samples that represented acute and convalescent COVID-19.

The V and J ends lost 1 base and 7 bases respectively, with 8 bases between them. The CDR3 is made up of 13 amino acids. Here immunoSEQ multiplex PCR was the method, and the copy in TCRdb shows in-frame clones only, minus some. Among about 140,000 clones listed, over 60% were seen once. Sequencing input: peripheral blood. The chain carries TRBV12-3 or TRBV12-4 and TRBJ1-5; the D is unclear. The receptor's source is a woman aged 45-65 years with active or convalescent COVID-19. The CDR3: CASSLGLKQPQHF. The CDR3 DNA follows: TGTGCCAGCAGTTTAGGACTTAAACAGCCCCAGCATTTT.